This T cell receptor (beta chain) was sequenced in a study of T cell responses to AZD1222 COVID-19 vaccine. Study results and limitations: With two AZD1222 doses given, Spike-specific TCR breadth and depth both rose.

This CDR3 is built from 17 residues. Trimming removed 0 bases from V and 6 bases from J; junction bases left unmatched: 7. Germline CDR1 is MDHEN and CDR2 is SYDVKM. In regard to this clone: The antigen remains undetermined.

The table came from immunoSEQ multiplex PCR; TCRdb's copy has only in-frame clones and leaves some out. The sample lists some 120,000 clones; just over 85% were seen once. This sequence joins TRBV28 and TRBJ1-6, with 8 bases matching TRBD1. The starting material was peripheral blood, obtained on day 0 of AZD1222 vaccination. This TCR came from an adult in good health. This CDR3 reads CASSLWRRTGTNSPLHF. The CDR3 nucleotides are TGTGCCAGCAGTTTATGGAGACGGACAGGGACTAATTCACCCCTCCACTTT.